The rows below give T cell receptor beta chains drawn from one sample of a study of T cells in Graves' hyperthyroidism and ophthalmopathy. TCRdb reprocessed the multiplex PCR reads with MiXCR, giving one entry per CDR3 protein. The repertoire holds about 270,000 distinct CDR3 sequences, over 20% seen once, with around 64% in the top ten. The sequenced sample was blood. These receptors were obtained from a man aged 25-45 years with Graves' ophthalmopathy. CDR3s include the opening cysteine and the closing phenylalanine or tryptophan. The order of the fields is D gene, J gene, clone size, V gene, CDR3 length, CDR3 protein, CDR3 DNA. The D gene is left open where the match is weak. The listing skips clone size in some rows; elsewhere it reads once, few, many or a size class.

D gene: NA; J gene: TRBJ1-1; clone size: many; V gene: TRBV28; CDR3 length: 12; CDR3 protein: CASMEPLNRAFF; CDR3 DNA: TGTGCCTCAATGGAGCCCCTGAATCGAGCTTTCTTT
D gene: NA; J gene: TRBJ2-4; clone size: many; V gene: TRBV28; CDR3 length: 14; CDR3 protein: CASIGGAAKNIQYF; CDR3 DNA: TGTGCCAGCATTGGAGGGGCGGCCAAAAACATTCAGTACTTC
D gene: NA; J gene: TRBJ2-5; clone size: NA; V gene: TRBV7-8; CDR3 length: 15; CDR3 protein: CASSLGGITGETQYF; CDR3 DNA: TGTGCCAGCAGCTTGGGCGGGATCACTGGGGAGACCCAGTACTTC
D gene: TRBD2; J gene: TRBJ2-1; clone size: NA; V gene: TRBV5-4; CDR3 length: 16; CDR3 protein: CASSPTLAANWDEQFF; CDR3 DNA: TGTGCCAGCAGTCCTACCCTAGCGGCCAACTGGGATGAGCAGTTCTTC
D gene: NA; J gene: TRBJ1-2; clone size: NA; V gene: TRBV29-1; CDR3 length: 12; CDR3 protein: CSVEKGSYGYTF; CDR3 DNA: TGCAGCGTTGAAAAGGGGAGCTATGGCTACACCTTC
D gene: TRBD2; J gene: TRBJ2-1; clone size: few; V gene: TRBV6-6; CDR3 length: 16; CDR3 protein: CASSYLAGRMGHEQFF; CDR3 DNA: TGTGCCAGCAGTTACTTAGCGGGACGAATGGGTCATGAGCAGTTCTTC
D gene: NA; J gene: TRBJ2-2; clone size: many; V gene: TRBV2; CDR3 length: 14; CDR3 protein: CASSSTLVSGELFF; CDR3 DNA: TGTGCCAGCAGTTCGACCCTCGTATCCGGGGAGCTGTTTTTT
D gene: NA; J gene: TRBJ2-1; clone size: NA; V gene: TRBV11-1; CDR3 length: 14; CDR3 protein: CASSEYAAHNEQFF; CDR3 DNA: TGTGCCAGCAGCGAATATGCAGCCCACAATGAGCAGTTCTTC
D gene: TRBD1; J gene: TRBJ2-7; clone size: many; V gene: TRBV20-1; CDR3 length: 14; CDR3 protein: CSAREAQGRNEQYF; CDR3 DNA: TGCAGTGCTAGGGAGGCACAGGGGCGGAACGAGCAGTACTTC
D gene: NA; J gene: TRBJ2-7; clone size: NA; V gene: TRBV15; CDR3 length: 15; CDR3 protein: CATSRDRTGLYEQYF; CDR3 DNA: TGTGCCACCAGCAGAGACCGGACCGGTCTCTACGAGCAGTACTTC
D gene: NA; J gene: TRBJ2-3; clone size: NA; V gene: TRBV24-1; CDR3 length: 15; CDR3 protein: CATSAKGTGTDTQYF; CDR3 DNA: TGTGCCACCAGCGCAAAGGGGACTGGCACAGATACGCAGTATTTT
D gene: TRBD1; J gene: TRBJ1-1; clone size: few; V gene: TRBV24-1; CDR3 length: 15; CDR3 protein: CATSAVTGGRTEAFF; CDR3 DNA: TGTGCCACCAGTGCCGTGACAGGGGGCCGAACTGAAGCTTTCTTT
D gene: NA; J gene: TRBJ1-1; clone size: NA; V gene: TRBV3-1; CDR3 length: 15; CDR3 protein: CASSQREKLNTEAFF; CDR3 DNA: TGTGCCAGCAGCCAACGAGAGAAATTGAACACTGAAGCTTTCTTT
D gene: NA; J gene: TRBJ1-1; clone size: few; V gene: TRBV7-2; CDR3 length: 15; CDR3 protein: CASSPLRVESTEAFF; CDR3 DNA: TGTGCCAGCAGCCCCCTGAGAGTTGAGAGCACTGAAGCTTTCTTT
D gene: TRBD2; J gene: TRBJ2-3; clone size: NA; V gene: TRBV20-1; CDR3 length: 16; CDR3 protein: CSANPMTSDAVDTQYF; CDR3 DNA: TGCAGTGCTAACCCAATGACTAGCGACGCCGTAGATACGCAGTATTTT
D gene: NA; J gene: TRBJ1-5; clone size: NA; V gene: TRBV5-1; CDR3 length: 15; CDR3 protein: CASSLRGEDNQPQHF; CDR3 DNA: TGCGCCAGCAGCTTAAGAGGGGAGGACAATCAGCCCCAGCATTTT
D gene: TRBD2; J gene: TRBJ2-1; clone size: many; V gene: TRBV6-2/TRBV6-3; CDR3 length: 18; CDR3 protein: CASSYSLAGGVGYNEQFF; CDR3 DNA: TGTGCCAGCAGTTACAGTCTAGCGGGGGGCGTCGGTTACAATGAGCAGTTCTTC
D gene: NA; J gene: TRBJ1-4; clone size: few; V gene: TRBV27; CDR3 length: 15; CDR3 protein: CASSLVYQGNEKLFF; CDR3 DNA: TGTGCCAGCAGTTTAGTTTACCAGGGTAATGAAAAACTGTTTTTT
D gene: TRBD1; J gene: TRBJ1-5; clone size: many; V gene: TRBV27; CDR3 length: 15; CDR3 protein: CASSWTGTGVQPQHF; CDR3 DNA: TGTGCCAGCAGTTGGACCGGGACAGGGGTGCAGCCCCAGCATTTT
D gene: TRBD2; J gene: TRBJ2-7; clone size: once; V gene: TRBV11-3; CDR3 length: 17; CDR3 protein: CASSSRRSGLAGVEQYF; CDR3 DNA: TGTGCCAGCAGCTCCCGGAGGAGTGGACTAGCGGGAGTCGAGCAGTACTTC
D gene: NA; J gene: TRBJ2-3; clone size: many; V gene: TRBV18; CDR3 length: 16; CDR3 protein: CASSPPVGGPTDTQYF; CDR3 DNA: TGTGCCAGCTCACCACCGGTGGGCGGGCCCACAGATACGCAGTATTTT
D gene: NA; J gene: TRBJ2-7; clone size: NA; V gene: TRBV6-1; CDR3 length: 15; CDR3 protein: CASRSWGQSSYEQYF; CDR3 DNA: TGTGCCAGCAGGTCCTGGGGGCAGAGCTCCTACGAGCAGTACTTC
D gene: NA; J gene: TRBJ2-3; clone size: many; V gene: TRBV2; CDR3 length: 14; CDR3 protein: CASSAQGYTDTQYF; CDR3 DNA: TGTGCCAGCAGTGCCCAGGGATACACAGATACGCAGTATTTT
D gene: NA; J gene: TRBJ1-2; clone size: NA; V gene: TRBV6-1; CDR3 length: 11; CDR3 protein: CASSDRYRYTF; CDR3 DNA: TGTGCCAGCAGTGACCGCTACCGCTACACCTTC
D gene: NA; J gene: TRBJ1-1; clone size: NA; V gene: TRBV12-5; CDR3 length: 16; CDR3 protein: CASGFREGGAVTEAFF; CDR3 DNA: TGTGCTAGTGGTTTCCGAGAAGGGGGGGCGGTCACTGAAGCTTTCTTT
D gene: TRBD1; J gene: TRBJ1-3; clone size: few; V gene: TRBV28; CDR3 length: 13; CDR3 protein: CASWDRGRNTIYF; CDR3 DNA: TGTGCCAGTTGGGACAGGGGGCGGAACACCATATATTTT
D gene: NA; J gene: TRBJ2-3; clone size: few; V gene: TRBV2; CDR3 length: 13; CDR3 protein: CARKRQVTDTQYF; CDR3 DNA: TGTGCCAGAAAAAGACAGGTCACAGATACGCAGTATTTT
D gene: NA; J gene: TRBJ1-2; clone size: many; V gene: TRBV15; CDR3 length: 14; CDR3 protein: CATSRGGVGYGYTF; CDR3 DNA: TGTGCCACCAGCAGGGGGGGGGTCGGCTATGGCTACACCTTC
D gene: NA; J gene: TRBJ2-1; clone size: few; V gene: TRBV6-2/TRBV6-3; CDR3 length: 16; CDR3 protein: CASSYGRASWYNEQFF; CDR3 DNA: TGTGCCAGCAGTTACGGGAGAGCCTCCTGGTACAATGAGCAGTTCTTC
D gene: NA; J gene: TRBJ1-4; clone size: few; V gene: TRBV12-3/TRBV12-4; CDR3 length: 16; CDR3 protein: CASSPSGGATNEKLFF; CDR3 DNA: TGTGCCAGCAGTCCCTCGGGGGGGGCAACTAATGAAAAACTGTTTTTT
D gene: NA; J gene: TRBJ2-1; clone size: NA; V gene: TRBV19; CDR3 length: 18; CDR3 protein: CASTLGGGGRGPYNEQFF; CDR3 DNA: TGTGCCAGTACCTTAGGGGGAGGCGGGAGAGGGCCCTACAATGAGCAGTTCTTC
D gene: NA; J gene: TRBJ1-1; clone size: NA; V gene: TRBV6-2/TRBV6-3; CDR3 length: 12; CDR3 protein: CASSYSWGRAFF; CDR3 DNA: TGTGCCAGCAGTTACTCCTGGGGTCGAGCTTTCTTT
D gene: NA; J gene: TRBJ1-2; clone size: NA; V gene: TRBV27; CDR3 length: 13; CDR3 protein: CASSLRGGGGYTF; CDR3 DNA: TGTGCCAGCAGTTTGAGGGGAGGTGGCGGCTACACCTTC
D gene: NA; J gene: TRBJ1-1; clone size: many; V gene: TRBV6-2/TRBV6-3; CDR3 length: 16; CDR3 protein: CASISGIGGGNTEAFF; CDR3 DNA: TGTGCCAGCATCTCGGGGATCGGGGGCGGGAACACTGAAGCTTTCTTT
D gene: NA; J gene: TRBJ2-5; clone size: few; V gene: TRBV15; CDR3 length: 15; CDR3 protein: CATSGGASSEETQYF; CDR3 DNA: TGTGCCACCAGCGGAGGGGCTAGTAGCGAGGAGACCCAGTACTTC
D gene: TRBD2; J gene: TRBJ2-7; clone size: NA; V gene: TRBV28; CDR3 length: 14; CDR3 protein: CASTELAGGYEQYF; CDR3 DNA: TGTGCCAGCACCGAGCTAGCGGGAGGGTACGAGCAGTACTTC
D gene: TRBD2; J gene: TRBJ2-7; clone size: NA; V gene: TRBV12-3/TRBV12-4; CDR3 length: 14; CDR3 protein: CASSSQRELYEQYF; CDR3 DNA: TGTGCCAGCAGTTCCCAGCGGGAGCTGTACGAGCAGTACTTC
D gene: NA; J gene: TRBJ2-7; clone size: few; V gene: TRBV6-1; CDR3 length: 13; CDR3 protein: CASSDKLPYEQYF; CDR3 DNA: TGTGCCAGCAGTGATAAGTTACCCTACGAGCAGTACTTC
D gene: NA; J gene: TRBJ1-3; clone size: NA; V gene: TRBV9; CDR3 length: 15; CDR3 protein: CASSVAGQSGNTIYF; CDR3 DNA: TGTGCCAGCAGCGTAGCAGGACAATCTGGAAACACCATATATTTT
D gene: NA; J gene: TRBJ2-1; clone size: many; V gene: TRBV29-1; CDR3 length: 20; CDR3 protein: CSVRGGGRASGLWSYNEQFF; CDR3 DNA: TGCAGCGTTCGTGGAGGGGGGCGGGCTAGCGGCCTATGGTCCTACAATGAGCAGTTCTTC
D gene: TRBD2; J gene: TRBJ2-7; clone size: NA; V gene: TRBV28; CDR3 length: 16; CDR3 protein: CASRAILAGIGYEQYF; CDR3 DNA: TGTGCCAGCAGAGCGATTTTAGCGGGAATCGGGTACGAGCAGTACTTC
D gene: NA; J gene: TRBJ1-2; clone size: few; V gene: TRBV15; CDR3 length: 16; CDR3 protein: CATSRGSGAGEGGYTF; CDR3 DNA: TGTGCCACCAGCAGAGGTTCTGGGGCAGGGGAAGGTGGCTACACCTTC
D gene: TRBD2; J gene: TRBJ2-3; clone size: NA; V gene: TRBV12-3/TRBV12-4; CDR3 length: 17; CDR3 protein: CASSFRLAGSSTDTQYF; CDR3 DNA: TGTGCCAGCAGTTTCCGATTAGCGGGGTCTAGCACAGATACGCAGTATTTT
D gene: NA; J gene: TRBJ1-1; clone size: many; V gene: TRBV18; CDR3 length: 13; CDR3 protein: CASSPDANTEAFF; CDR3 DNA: TGTGCCAGCTCACCGGACGCCAACACTGAAGCTTTCTTT
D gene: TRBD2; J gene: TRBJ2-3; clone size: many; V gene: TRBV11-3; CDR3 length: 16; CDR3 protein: CASSKGTSGKADTQYF; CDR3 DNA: TGTGCCAGCAGCAAGGGGACTAGCGGGAAAGCAGATACGCAGTATTTT
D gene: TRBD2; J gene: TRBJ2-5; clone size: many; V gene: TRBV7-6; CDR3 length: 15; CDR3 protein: CASSIGTSAQETQYF; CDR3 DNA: TGTGCCAGCAGCATCGGGACTAGCGCCCAAGAGACCCAGTACTTC
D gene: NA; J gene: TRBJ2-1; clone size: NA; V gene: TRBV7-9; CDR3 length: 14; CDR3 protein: CAIRFIVPYNEQFF; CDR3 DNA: TGTGCCATTAGGTTCATAGTCCCCTACAATGAGCAGTTCTTC
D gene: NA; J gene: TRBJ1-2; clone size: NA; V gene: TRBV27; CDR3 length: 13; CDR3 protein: CASSFGPNYGYTF; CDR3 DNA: TGTGCCAGCAGTTTCGGGCCCAACTATGGCTACACCTTC
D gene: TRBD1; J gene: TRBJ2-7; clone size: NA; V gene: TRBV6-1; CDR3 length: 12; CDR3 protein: CASKQTGYEQYF; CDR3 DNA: TGTGCCAGCAAGCAGACAGGGTACGAGCAGTACTTC
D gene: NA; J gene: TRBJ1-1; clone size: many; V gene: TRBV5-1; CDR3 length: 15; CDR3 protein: CASSRSGERDTEAFF; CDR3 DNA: TGCGCCAGCAGCCGATCCGGGGAGAGGGACACTGAAGCTTTCTTT
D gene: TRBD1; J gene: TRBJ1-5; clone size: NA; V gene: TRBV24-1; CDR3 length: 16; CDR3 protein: CATSAGDRGKNQPQHF; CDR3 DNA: TGTGCCACCAGTGCTGGGGACAGGGGGAAGAATCAGCCCCAGCATTTT